Presented here are 26 T cell receptor beta chains from one specimen sequenced in a study of shared clonotypes between healthy human individuals. Libraries were prepared by immunoSEQ multiplex PCR; TCRdb keeps only in-frame clonotypes and omits some of them. Of under 120,000 clones listed, around 71% are singletons. The sequenced sample consisted of memory CD8+ T cells sorted from blood. Subset of the sample: CD45RO+ cells pooled with CCR7-negative TemRA cells. These receptors originate from a woman in her 30s in good health.

This clone was observed at least ten times. The J gene is TRBJ1-5, the V gene TRBV27; D may be TRBD1 (6 bases). CDR3 length: 16 amino acids. Looked up from germline, CDR1 is MNHEY and CDR2 is SMNVEV (reference sequence). Trimming stripped 0 bases from V and 4 bases from J, with 13 bases between. The CDR3 DNA reads as TGTGCCAGCAGTTTATCGATTCCGGACAGAAATCAGCCCCAGCATTTT. Its translation is CASSLSIPDRNQPQHF.

The chain has TRBV11-2 and TRBJ2-5, with TRBD1 matching 7 bases. Judging by the DNA end, TRBJ2-7 fits better; the J call may be wrong. Germline loops: CDR1 SGHAT, CDR2 FQNNGV. The CDR3 totals 14 residues. CDR3 in amino acids: CASSHTGASYEQYF. Written as DNA, the CDR3 is TGTGCCAGCAGCCATACAGGGGCATCCTACGAGCAGTACTTC.

V gene TRBV5-1 combines with J gene TRBJ2-1; D may be TRBD1 or TRBD2 (5 bases each). Trimming left V 0 bases short and J 6 bases short, with 19 bases between. The CDR3 sequence is 17 residues long. The germline CDR1 and CDR2 sequences are SGHRS and YFSETQ. In DNA, the CDR3 is TGCGCCAGCAGCTTGGTTTTCGTGGGTGTGGGGGTCAATGAGCAGTTCTTC. Amino acid sequence: CASSLVFVGVGVNEQFF.

This clone was counted ten times or more. In DNA form, the CDR3 reads TGTGCCAGCAGCCAAGTTACCGGGACTAGCGGCGGTGAGCAGTACTTC. Translated, it gives CASSQVTGTSGGEQYF. V gene TRBV4-2 combines with J gene TRBJ2-7, with 11 bases lining up with TRBD2. J was trimmed by 7 bases and V by 1 base; bases with no gene match: 9. The CDR3 is 16 amino acids. Looked up from germline, CDR1 is LGHNA and CDR2 is YNFKEQ.

V gene TRBV9 combines with J gene TRBJ2-7; no clear D. This CDR3 is 13 amino acids long. Trimming removed 4 bases at V and 4 bases at J, with 12 bases between. Germline assignment: CDR1 SGDLS and CDR2 YYNGEE. Here the CDR3 DNA reads TGTGCCAGCAGCCCCGGGTCCTCTTACGAGCAGTACTTC. It translates to CASSPGSSYEQYF.

The V and J genes are TRBV7-9 and TRBJ2-3, with D possibly being TRBD1 (5 bases). The germline V gene has CDR1 SEHNR and CDR2 FQNEAQ (reference sequence). V lost 2 bases to trimming and J lost 3 bases, with 15 bases between them. This CDR3 is built from 16 residues. The DNA for the CDR3 is TGTGCCAGCAGCTTATTAGGTTGGGGCCAAACAGATACGCAGTATTTT. Residues: CASSLLGWGQTDTQYF.

This sequence joins TRBV7-8 and TRBJ1-1; possibly TRBD1 for D (5 bases). Germline CDR1 reads SGHVS; CDR2 reads FQNEAQ. V lost 2 bases, J lost 5 bases, and 15 bases lay in between. The CDR3 has 15 amino acids. The CDR3 region is CASSLRTWGRTEAFF. CDR3 in DNA: TGTGCCAGCAGCTTACGGACGTGGGGCCGGACTGAAGCTTTCTTT.

V gene TRBV21-1 combines with J gene TRBJ1-1. TRBV21-1 is termed a pseudogene. This CDR3 contains 15 residues. CDR3 loop: CASSLGTELNTEAFF. The CDR3 DNA reads TGTGCCAGCAGCCTGGGGACGGAATTGAACACTGAAGCTTTCTTT.

V and J are TRBV5-1 and TRBJ1-1; TRBD1 is a possible D gene (5 bases). The V end was cut by 2 bases, the J end by 7 bases, with 15 bases between. This CDR3 is built from 14 residues. CDR1 SGHRS and CDR2 YFSETQ come from the germline V gene. Here the CDR3 reads CASSFAAGGFEAFF. In nucleotides, the CDR3 is TGCGCCAGCAGCTTCGCCGCGGGGGGGTTTGAAGCTTTCTTT.

The rearrangement links TRBV28 to TRBJ1-2, with D hard to call. CDR1 MDHEN and CDR2 SYDVKM come from the germline V gene. Trimming left V 2 bases short and J 2 bases short, with 12 bases between. CDR3 length equals 15 residues. The CDR3: CASSLMETLNYGYTF. CDR3 in DNA: TGTGCCAGCAGTTTAATGGAGACCTTAAACTATGGCTACACCTTC.

V and J are TRBV2 and TRBJ1-5, with D uncertain. V was trimmed by 6 bases and J by 3 bases, leaving 12 bases between them. The CDR3 contains 14 residues. CDR1 and CDR2 from the germline V gene are SNHLY and FYNNEI. The CDR3, as DNA: TGTGCCAGCAGGGCGACAAGTCACAATCAGCCCCAGCATTTT. Encoded protein: CASRATSHNQPQHF.

This clone showed up just once. The rearrangement joins TRBV4-1 to TRBJ1-1; D is perhaps TRBD1 (5 bases). This CDR3 has 15 residues. CDR1 is MGHRA, CDR2 YSYEKL, per germline. V shed 4 bases and J shed 11 bases, with 23 bases lying between them. Here the CDR3 DNA reads TGCGCCAGCAGCCCCGCCGTGAGGAGAAAAAGACAGGCTTTCTTT. Translating gives CASSPAVRRKRQAFF.

The chain links TRBV29-1 to TRBJ2-7; D ambiguous. The CDR3 consists of 15 residues. CDR1 is SQVTM and CDR2 is ANQGSEA in the germline V gene. V was pared by 1 base and J by 2 bases, with 15 bases between. As DNA, the CDR3 is TGCAGCGTTGAAGTTACGGGCAGTGGTCCCTACGAGCAGTACTTC. Its protein product is CSVEVTGSGPYEQYF.

This clone has just a few counts. The chain recombines TRBV19 with TRBJ2-2; TRBD2 agrees at 13 bases. The CDR3 has 17 amino acids. Germline V gene sequence: CDR1 LNHDA, CDR2 SQIVND (reference sequence). V dropped 4 bases and J dropped 4; count of bases not matched to a gene: 6. The CDR3 is CASSTGLAGEGTGELFF. The CDR3 DNA follows: TGTGCCAGTAGTACCGGACTAGCGGGAGAGGGCACCGGGGAGCTGTTTTTT.

The V gene is TRBV5-6, the J gene TRBJ2-7; no definite D call. V was shortened by 4 bases and J by 2 bases, with 10 bases between the two germline ends. Per germline, CDR1 SGHDT and CDR2 YYEEEE. This CDR3 region has 13 residues. The CDR3 reads CASSLLGPYEQYF. CDR3 nucleotides: TGTGCCAGCAGCCTCCTGGGCCCCTACGAGCAGTACTTC.

The rearrangement links TRBV28 to TRBJ1-2; D gene ambiguous. The germline V gene encodes CDR1 MDHEN and CDR2 SYDVKM. V was clipped by 6 bases and J by 0 bases, with 14 bases between them. This CDR3 contains 15 residues. The chain's CDR3 is CASSPPTDSNYGYTF. The CDR3 DNA sequence: TGTGCCAGCAGCCCCCCAACGGATTCTAACTATGGCTACACCTTC.

The V call is TRBV27, the J call TRBJ2-3; TRBD1 agrees at 9 bases. Germline values: CDR1 MNHEY, CDR2 SMNVEV (reference sequence). The CDR3 contains 15 residues. The V gene end was trimmed by 2 bases and the J gene end by 3 bases; junction bases not matched to a gene: 3. The CDR3 spells CASSLKQGATDTQYF. Written as DNA, the CDR3 is TGTGCCAGCAGTTTAAAACAGGGGGCGACAGATACGCAGTATTTT.

This clone was counted a single time. The chain employs TRBV14 and TRBJ2-7; D may be TRBD2 (5 bases). The V gene's germline CDR1 is SGHDN and CDR2 FVKESK. There are 16 residues in the CDR3. V dropped 0 bases and J dropped 4 bases, with 16 bases sitting between them. CDR3 coding DNA: TGTGCCAGCAGCCAAGATTTGGTGAGGACTCCGTACGAGCAGTACTTC. Its translation is CASSQDLVRTPYEQYF.

The chain employs TRBV28 and TRBJ1-2; tentative D call: TRBD1 (5 bases). CDR1 and CDR2 from the germline V gene are MDHEN and SYDVKM. The CDR3 consists of 13 residues. Trimming removed 3 bases at V and 5 bases at J, with 10 bases between. The CDR3 region is CASSFRGGYGYTF. The CDR3 region has the DNA TGTGCCAGCAGTTTCCGGGGGGGATATGGCTACACCTTC.

The CDR3 DNA sequence: TGTGCCAGCAGGGGACTATTGAGCACAGATACGCAGTATTTT. Its translation: CASRGLLSTDTQYF. The J gene is TRBJ2-3, the V gene TRBV2; 7 bases are a match to TRBD2. The CDR3 is made up of 14 amino acids. Germline CDR1 reads SNHLY; CDR2 reads FYNNEI. J was trimmed by 0 bases and V by 6 bases; bases with no gene match: 3.

The chain combines TRBV6-6 with TRBJ1-4; D gene uncertain. V was pared by 5 bases and J by 7 bases, with 5 bases between. Germline V gives CDR1 MNHNY, CDR2 SVGAGI (reference sequence). The length of the CDR3 is 11 residues. The CDR3, as DNA: TGTGCCAGCAGTGTACGTGAAAAACTGTTTTTT. Translation gives CASSVREKLFF.

This clone has just a few counts. The chain has TRBV10-3 and TRBJ2-7; D not resolved. Per germline, CDR1 ENHRY and CDR2 SYGVKD. CDR3 size: 16 residues. V lost 0 bases to trimming and J lost 0 bases, with 12 bases between them. CDR3 protein: CAISESEERNSYEQYF. CDR3 coding DNA: TGTGCCATCAGTGAGTCAGAGGAGAGAAACTCCTACGAGCAGTACTTC.

This clone has at least ten counts. This sequence joins TRBV7-8 and TRBJ2-2, with a tentative D call TRBD2 (5 bases). This CDR3 is built from 14 residues. Germline V CDR1 and CDR2: SGHVS, FQNEAQ. Trimming took 5 bases from V and 5 from J, leaving 12 bases between them. CDR3 sequence reads: CASSPLTSTGELFF. The CDR3 DNA reads as TGTGCCAGCAGCCCCTTAACTAGTACCGGGGAGCTGTTTTTT.

The chain couples TRBV5-1 to TRBJ2-2; no reliable D call. Trimming removed 2 bases from V and 5 bases from J, with 10 bases in between. Germline assignment: CDR1 SGHRS and CDR2 YFSETQ. This CDR3 has 14 amino acids. CDR3: CASSFGSGTGELFF. The CDR3 DNA reads as TGCGCCAGCAGCTTCGGGTCTGGGACCGGGGAGCTGTTTTTT.

The rearrangement uses TRBV28 and TRBJ2-1; D might be TRBD2 (5 bases). CDR3 length equals 15 residues. Trimming cost V 5 bases and J 5 bases, with 16 bases left between them. CDR1 and CDR2 (germline): MDHEN, SYDVKM. CDR3 in amino acids: CASSPPLRADNEQFF. The CDR3, as DNA: TGTGCCAGCAGTCCCCCCCTGCGGGCGGACAATGAGCAGTTCTTC. Full variable domain (outside the CDR3, taken from reference TRBV28 and TRBJ2-1): DVKVTQSSRYLVKRTGEKVFLECVQDMDHENMFWYRQDPGLGLRLIYFSYDVKMKEKGDIPEGYSVSREKKERFSLILESASTNQTSMYLCASSPPLRADNEQFFGPGTRLTVL.

The J gene is TRBJ2-2, the V gene TRBV19, with D possibly TRBD1 on 6 matching bases. CDR3 length: 13 residues. Trimming stripped 10 bases from V and 7 bases from J, with 16 bases between. CDR1 and CDR2 (germline): LNHDA, SQIVND (reference sequence). In DNA, the CDR3 is TGTGCCAACATCAGGGGTTGTATCGGGGAGCTGTTTTTT. Translating it yields CANIRGCIGELFF.